This T cell receptor (beta chain) was retrieved from a study of OX40 agonist ivuxolimab in advanced cancers. Study-level background: The dose-escalation cohort was about 80% male, with a mean age of approximately 62 years, ranging about 20 to 79. Study-level results: At 0.1 to 3.0 mg/kg and by week 6, clonal expansion occurred in CD4+ and CD8+ blood T cells. Fewer expanded clones were found on average in CD4+ than in CD8+ T cells. Partial responders dosed at 0.1-3.0 mg/kg displayed clonal expansion ranking among the lowest.

Turning to this clone: No antigen is known for it.

Repertoires were generated with immunoSEQ multiplex PCR, while TCRdb's copy carries only in-frame clones and drops some. This sample has about 40,000 clones; about 86% occur once, and the top ten carry around a fifth. CDR3 size: 16 residues. Germline V lookup: CDR1 SGHVS, CDR2 FNYEAQ. J lost 6 bases, V lost 3 bases, and 3 bases had no gene match. Specimen: CD4+ or CD8+ T cells sorted from blood, collected in a trial of the OX40 agonist ivuxolimab. The rearrangement uses TRBV7-6 and TRBJ2-2; 14 nucleotides agree with TRBD2. The sequence came from an adult with an advanced solid tumor such as melanoma, head and neck, liver or kidney cancer. The CDR3 DNA is TGTGCCAGCAGCTTGGCGACTAGCGGGGGGGCCGGGGAGCTGTTTTTT. It codes for CASSLATSGGAGELFF.